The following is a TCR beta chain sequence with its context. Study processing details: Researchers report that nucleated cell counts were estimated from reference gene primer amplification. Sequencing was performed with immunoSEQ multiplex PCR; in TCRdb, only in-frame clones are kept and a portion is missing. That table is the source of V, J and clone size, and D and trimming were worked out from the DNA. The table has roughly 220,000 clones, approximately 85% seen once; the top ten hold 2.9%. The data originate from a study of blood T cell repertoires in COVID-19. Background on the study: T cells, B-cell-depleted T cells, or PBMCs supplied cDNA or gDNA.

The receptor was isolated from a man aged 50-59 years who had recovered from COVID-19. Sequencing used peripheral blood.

The CDR3 DNA follows: TGCGCCAGCAGCTTGACTAGCGGGAGCGTGTACGAGCAGTACTTC. Amino acids: CASSLTSGSVYEQYF. The rearrangement uses TRBV5-1 and TRBJ2-7, with 11 bases identical to TRBD2. The germline gives CDR1 SGHRS, CDR2 YFSETQ. The CDR3 covers 15 residues. After removal of 1 base from V and 4 bases from J, the junction contained 4 bases not matched to a gene.